These 4 T cell receptor beta chains share one sample of origin, sequenced in a study of CD8+CD57+ T cells in acquired aplastic anemia. Genomic DNA, serving as template, underwent TCR beta VDJ and CDR3 profiling. TCRdb itself ran the reads through MiXCR, one entry per CDR3 protein. The sample includes 55,000 to 80,000 distinct CDR3 sequences, roughly half of them seen just once. Sequenced: sorted CD4+, CD8+, or CD8+CD57+ T cells (not recorded which) from PBMCs. All receptors come from a human donor in good health, serving as a control.

Concerning this clonotype: A much larger clone lies one base from this, so it may be a read error. The chain employs TRBV2 and TRBJ1-1, with D perhaps matching TRBD1 (6 bases). The germline CDR1 and CDR2 sequences are SNHLY and FYNNEI. This CDR3 is 15 amino acids long. The CDR3 here is CASSPTGLGSTGAFF. In DNA form, the CDR3 reads TGTGCCAGCAGTCCCACAGGGTTGGGTAGCACTGGAGCTTTCTTT.

J is TRBJ2-7 and V is TRBV2; tentative D call: TRBD1 (6 bases). V lost 9 bases, J lost 6 bases, and 9 bases lay in between. The CDR3 has 10 amino acids. CDR1 and CDR2 from the germline V gene are SNHLY and FYNNEI. CDR3 DNA sequence: TGTGCCAGTACAGGGTCCGAGCAGTACTTC. This encodes CASTGSEQYF. Filled out from reference TRBV2 and TRBJ2-7, the complete variable domain reads EPEVTQTPSHQVTQMGQEVILRCVPISNHLYFYWYRQILGQKVEFLVSFYNNEISEKSEIFDDQFSVERPDGSNFTLKIRSTKLEDSAMYFCASTGSEQYFGPGTRLTVT.

The sample holds one count of this clonotype. V and J are TRBV15 and TRBJ2-1; unclear D gene. The germline V gene has CDR1 LNHNV and CDR2 YYDKDF (reference sequence). Deletions cut 1 base from V and 3 bases from J, with 13 bases between. The CDR3 spans 16 residues. CDR3 nucleotides: TGTGCCACCAGCAGAGGTTGGCAGCCCATCTACAATGAGCAGTTCTTC. Its protein is CATSRGWQPIYNEQFF. Complete variable domain (other parts from reference TRBV15 and TRBJ2-1): DAMVIQNPRYQVTQFGKPVTLSCSQTLNHNVMYWYQQKSSQAPKLLFHYYDKDFNNEADTPDNFQSRRPNTSFCFLDIRSPGLGDTAMYLCATSRGWQPIYNEQFFGPGTRLTVL.

V is TRBV10-3 and J is TRBJ2-7, with D perhaps being TRBD1 or TRBD2 (5 bases each). Germline V lookup: CDR1 ENHRY, CDR2 SYGVKD. Between the trimmed V and J ends, which lost 3 bases and 2 bases, there was a span of 17 bases. CDR3 length equals 16 residues. The CDR3 sequence is CAISDVQGDPPYEQYF. In DNA form, the CDR3 reads TGTGCCATCAGTGATGTTCAGGGAGACCCGCCCTACGAGCAGTACTTC.